The source of this TCR beta chain is a study of tumor and adjacent non-tumor tissue in lung cancer (dated by TCRdb to the late 2010s). With respect to the entire study: The cohort included more than nine adenocarcinoma, a couple of squamous cell carcinoma and 1 small cell lung cancer patients. Among the 15 or so patients, ages ranged from about 31 to 80 years, around ten were men and 5 were women, and disease was TNM stage I to III. In total, sequencing yielded 100 million to 150 million productive TCRbeta reads, which works out to an average of approximately 4.2 million reads per sample. The study compared bulk TCRbeta repertoires from lung tumor tissue and matched distant non-tumor lung tissue of roughly 14 lung cancer patients. For each patient, one tumor sample and one normal lung sample were taken, giving approximately 29 paired specimens that underwent TCRbeta CDR3 sequencing.

Bulk unsorted tissue served as the source for RNA extraction, and RNA quality was assessed using a NanoDrop ND-1000 and an Agilent 2100. Donors were newly diagnosed lung cancer patients admitted for thoracic surgery in China between August and November 2014, without prior chemotherapy. Patients with previous radiotherapy or chemotherapy, or with another concurrent cancer, were excluded from the study. Pieces of surgical tissue measuring roughly 1-2.2 cm3 were kept in RNAlater solution and held at -80 degrees C until needed. The investigation overall reported the following: Only roughly 14 patients were in the cohort, and the authors stated that larger samples and more detailed clinical data are needed. Because peripheral blood was not sequenced, the blood TCRbeta repertoires of the lung cancer patients in the study went unexamined. The sequencing platform is not named in the methods, and unique molecular identifiers are not mentioned. Tumor tissue showed significantly higher TCR diversity (inverse Simpson) than normal lung tissue, at around 450 vs 150 (P = 0.0075, Mann-Whitney U test). Significantly higher TCR diversity was found in younger patients, and higher tumor TCR diversity was associated with shorter overall and disease-free survival. A significantly larger cumulative share of the repertoire was made up by the top 100 clones in normal lung than in tumor tissue.

As to this clonotype: Its antigen is currently not known. One end of the junction is discordant with germline, which a read error may explain.

CDR1 and CDR2 (SGHNT, YENEEA) derive from the germline V gene. The CDR3 holds 18 amino acids from the cysteine to the phenylalanine. Just CDR3 DNA is preserved here, 54 bases in frame from base 1. The library came from multiplex PCR. The listed sequencing device is Illumina HiSeq 2500. TCRbeta libraries were built by three rounds of nested PCR using primers (Table S4), following protocols modified from ARM-PCR. Before sequencing, PCR products of 200-500 bp were excised from the gel and purified with the QIAquick gel extraction kit. As for the authors' bioinformatics: Trimmomatic was used to clean the reads, FLASH merged the cleaned reads into complete CDR3 sequences, and MiTCR assigned the sequences to V(D)J germline segments. Clonal diversity was computed as the inverse Simpson's index with VDJtools. A read counted as productive if the sequence was in-frame and lacked a premature stop codon. TCRdb itself trimmed the public reads at Q25 with fastp, ran MiXCR and retained productive beta chains. Each record represents a unique CDR3 protein, reported with the most common genes and DNA among its rows. The V and J calls come from TCRdb's annotation, not from the publication. The sample profile shows under 250,000 distinct CDR3 sequences; about 76% of them were found once. Roughly a quarter of the sample is in the top ten clones.

The chain was built from TRBV11-3 and TRBJ1-1, with the D gene call left open. Sequencing was performed on lung tumor tissue. The receptor comes from a man aged 55 to 70 with non-small cell lung cancer. The DNA sequence is as follows: TGTGCCAGCAGTTTAGATGGACTCGTCGGGCAGACGAACATTGAAGCATTCTTT. The resulting protein is CASSLDGLVGQTNIEAFF.